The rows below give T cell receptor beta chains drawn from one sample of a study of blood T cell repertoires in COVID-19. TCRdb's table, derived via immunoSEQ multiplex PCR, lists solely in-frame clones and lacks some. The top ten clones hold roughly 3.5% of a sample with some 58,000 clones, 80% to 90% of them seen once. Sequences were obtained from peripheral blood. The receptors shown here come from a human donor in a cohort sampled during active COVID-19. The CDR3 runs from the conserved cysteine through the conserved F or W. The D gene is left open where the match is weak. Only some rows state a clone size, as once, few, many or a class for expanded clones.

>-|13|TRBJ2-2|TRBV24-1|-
TGTGCCACCAGGGACTTTAACACCGGGGAGCTGTTTTTT
CATRDFNTGELFF
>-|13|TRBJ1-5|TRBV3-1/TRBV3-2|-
TGTGCCAGCAGCCTTCGGGATAATCAGCCCCAGCATTTT
CASSLRDNQPQHF
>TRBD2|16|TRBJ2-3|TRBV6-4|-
TGTGCCAGCAGTGATCATAGCGGGGGGGATTCAGATACGCAGTATTTT
CASSDHSGGDSDTQYF
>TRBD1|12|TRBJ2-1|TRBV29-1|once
TGCAGCGTTCCAGGGGGCGTCAATGAGCAGTTCTTC
CSVPGGVNEQFF
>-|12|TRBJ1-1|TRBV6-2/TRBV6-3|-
TGTGCCAGCAGTTACTCGTATCTTGAAGCTTTCTTT
CASSYSYLEAFF
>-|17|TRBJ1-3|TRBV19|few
TGTGCCAGTAGTAGTGAAGGACAGCGTGACTCTGGAAACACCATATATTTT
CASSSEGQRDSGNTIYF
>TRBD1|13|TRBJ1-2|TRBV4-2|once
TGTGCCAGCAGCCAAAGACAGGGGAACGGCTACACCTTC
CASSQRQGNGYTF
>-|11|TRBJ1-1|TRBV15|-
TGTGCCACCAGGGGGGGGATTGAAGCTTTCTTT
CATRGGIEAFF
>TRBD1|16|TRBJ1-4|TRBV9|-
TGTGCCAGCAGCGTAGACCGGGACAGGATAAATGAAAAACTGTTTTTT
CASSVDRDRINEKLFF
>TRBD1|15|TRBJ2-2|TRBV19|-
TGTGCCAGTAGTATCAGGGGGCGAGGAACCGGGGAGCTGTTTTTT
CASSIRGRGTGELFF
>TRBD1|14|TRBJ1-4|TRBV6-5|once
TGTGCCAGCAAATTGGGGGGACAGTTTGAAAAACTGTTTTTT
CASKLGGQFEKLFF